The clone carrying this T cell receptor (beta chain) has a count of ten or more. The source of the sample is a study of regulatory T cells in long-lasting Graves disease. This sample's time point: newly diagnosed GD, antithyroid drugs for less than 3 months. PBMCs provided the RNA from which the TCR library was made. The EDTA tubes were filled with around 9 milliliters of drawn peripheral blood. TCR beta libraries were built with iRepertoire HTBI primers and Arm-PCR of CDR3 regions. MiXCR, run by TCRdb on the multiplex PCR reads, gives a single entry per CDR3 protein. The sample shows a few hundred thousand distinct CDR3 sequences, approximately 12% of them seen only once. Germline V gives CDR1 LNHNV, CDR2 YYDKDF (reference sequence). CDR3 length: 17 residues. The J segment lost 9 bases and the V segment lost 3 bases, leaving 18 bases of the junction unmatched. The same data also went into a second study, on T cells in Graves' hyperthyroidism and ophthalmopathy.

This clonotype was sampled from a woman between 18 and 29 years old with Graves disease. The chain joins TRBV15 to TRBJ2-7; 9 nucleotides match TRBD1. Material: peripheral blood mononuclear cells (PBMCs), obtained at new diagnosis, from a patient treated with antithyroid drugs. The CDR3, as DNA: TGTGCCACCAGCAGGATGACAGGGGGAGTTAGGACTGTCGGGCAGTACTTC. It codes for CATSRMTGGVRTVGQYF.